The 14 T cell receptor beta chains below come from one sample, sequenced in a study of graft-versus-host responses after intestinal transplantation. Clones were sequenced by immunoSEQ multiplex PCR, and TCRdb holds only the in-frame ones, with some missing. The profile covers approximately 77,000 clones, with around 92% appearing a single time and 0.55% to 0.75% taken by the ten largest. The input for sequencing was PBMCs, taken 98 days after intestinal transplantation. The receptors shown here come from a human patient who received an intestinal transplant, so some T cells may come from the graft donor.

The CDR3 DNA sequence: TGTGCCAGTAGTATAGGTAGCGGGGGTTACAATGAGCAGTTCTTC. This sequence encodes CASSIGSGGYNEQFF. The chain is built from TRBV19 and TRBJ2-1, with 9 bases aligning to TRBD2. The J segment lost 4 bases and the V segment lost 1 base, leaving 2 bases of the junction unmatched. The CDR3 has 15 amino acids. CDR1 and CDR2 (germline): LNHDA, SQIVND (reference sequence).

In this sample, this clone turned up once. This chain joins TRBV2 and TRBJ1-5, with 10 bases matching TRBD1. Trimming took 7 bases from V and 0 from J; bases not matched to a gene: 12. This CDR3 is 18 amino acids long. Germline CDR1 SNHLY, CDR2 FYNNEI. This CDR3 is CASIGTGAPLYSNQPQHF. In DNA, the CDR3 is TGTGCCAGCATTGGGACAGGGGCGCCTCTCTATAGCAATCAGCCCCAGCATTTT.

The chain links TRBV23-1 to TRBJ2-3; 7 bases fit TRBD1. TRBV23-1 counts as an open reading frame of uncertain function. The CDR3 is 15 amino acids. J lost 2 bases, V lost 7 bases, and 9 bases had no gene match. In nucleotides, the CDR3 is TGCGCCAGCATGTCCTTAGGGACAGTCACAGATACGCAGTATTTT. Translation gives CASMSLGTVTDTQYF.

The CDR3 region has the DNA TGTGCCACGGTCCCGACTGACTACAATGAGCAGTTCTTC. This codes for CATVPTDYNEQFF. V usage is TRBV28 and J usage is TRBJ2-1, with unresolved D. V was pared by 10 bases and J by 3 bases, with 13 bases between. There are 13 residues in the CDR3. Germline loops: CDR1 MDHEN, CDR2 SYDVKM. Complete variable domain (other parts from reference TRBV28 and TRBJ2-1): DVKVTQSSRYLVKRTGEKVFLECVQDMDHENMFWYRQDPGLGLRLIYFSYDVKMKEKGDIPEGYSVSREKKERFSLILESASTNQTSMYLCATVPTDYNEQFFGPGTRLTVL.

The genes are TRBV13 and TRBJ2-1; unclear D gene. CDR3 length equals 15 residues. CDR1 is PRHDT and CDR2 is FYEKMQ in the germline V gene (reference sequence). The V end was cut by 1 base, the J end by 8 bases, with 15 bases between. The CDR3 spells CASSLAHEAPDEQFF. The DNA for the CDR3 is TGTGCCAGCAGCTTAGCCCACGAAGCGCCCGATGAGCAGTTCTTC.

This clone was recorded only once. The chain recombines TRBV19 with TRBJ1-1; D is unresolved. The V and J ends lost 3 bases and 2 bases respectively, with 10 bases between them. The CDR3 sequence is 14 residues long. The germline gives CDR1 LNHDA, CDR2 SQIVND (reference sequence). The CDR3 region is CASSMWGPNTEAFF. The CDR3 DNA reads as TGTGCCAGTAGTATGTGGGGTCCTAACACTGAAGCTTTCTTT.

The rearrangement links TRBV2 to TRBJ2-1, with TRBD2 matching 9 bases. CDR1 and CDR2 from the germline V gene are SNHLY and FYNNEI. With 4 bases clipped from V and 4 bases from J, the junction kept 2 bases outside the gene matches. CDR3 length: 14 residues. The CDR3 protein is CASSGLAAYNEQFF. In DNA form, the CDR3 reads TGTGCCAGCAGTGGACTAGCGGCATACAATGAGCAGTTCTTC.

The chain couples TRBV11-2 to TRBJ2-3; weak D call: TRBD1 (5 bases). The germline V gene has CDR1 SGHAT and CDR2 FQNNGV. The CDR3 is 14 amino acids. Trimming removed 0 bases at V and 3 bases at J, with 7 bases between. The CDR3 loop is CASSLDQGTDTQYF. The CDR3 coding sequence is TGTGCCAGCAGCTTAGACCAGGGAACAGATACGCAGTATTTT.

This sequence joins TRBV27 and TRBJ2-5; D unclear. Germline V gives CDR1 MNHEY, CDR2 SMNVEV (reference sequence). V lost 2 bases and J lost 4, with 5 bases in between. The CDR3 covers 12 residues. For the CDR3, the DNA is TGTGCCAGCAGTTTAGACGGAGAGACCCAGTACTTC. Translated, it gives CASSLDGETQYF.

In DNA, the CDR3 is TGTGCCAGCAGTGGGGACAGCTCCTACGAGCAGTACTTC. Amino acid sequence: CASSGDSSYEQYF. The V call is TRBV2, the J call TRBJ2-5; 7 bases align to TRBD1. The J call may be mistaken, given a closer DNA end match to TRBJ2-7. The V gene's germline CDR1 is SNHLY and CDR2 FYNNEI. The CDR3 runs to 13 residues.

V and J are TRBV7-2 and TRBJ2-3; D unresolved. Between the trimmed V and J ends, which lost 5 bases and 6 bases, there was a span of 12 bases. This CDR3 contains 13 residues. The germline CDR1 and CDR2 sequences are SGHTA and FQGNSA. The CDR3 nucleotides are TGTGCCAGCAGCGCTACCCTGGCGGATACGCAGTATTTT. Translating it yields CASSATLADTQYF.

The rearrangement links TRBV27 to TRBJ2-1; D is unclear. Trimming removed 2 bases from V and 4 bases from J, with 3 bases in between. The CDR3 consists of 12 residues. Germline CDR1 reads MNHEY; CDR2 reads SMNVEV (reference sequence). The CDR3 region is CASSLGYNEQFF. As DNA, the CDR3 is TGTGCCAGCAGTTTAGGTTACAATGAGCAGTTCTTC.

This clone came up once. The rearrangement joins TRBV5-6 to TRBJ2-7, with 12 bases lining up with TRBD2. CDR3 length: 14 amino acids. The junction had 5 bases not matched to a gene; V was cut back by 2 bases and J by 8 bases. Looked up from germline, CDR1 is SGHDT and CDR2 is YYEEEE. Here the CDR3 reads CASSFGTSGSQQYF. CDR3 DNA: TGTGCCAGCAGCTTTGGGACTAGCGGGTCCCAGCAGTACTTC.

The rearrangement joins TRBV13 to TRBJ2-1; 8 bases are a match to TRBD2. Trimming cost V 4 bases and J 5 bases; bases outside gene matches: 10. The CDR3 spans 16 residues. CDR1 PRHDT and CDR2 FYEKMQ come from the germline V gene (reference sequence). The CDR3 DNA follows: TGTGCCAGCAGCTACGGGGGGGCCAGCCCCAACAATGAGCAGTTCTTC. Its translation: CASSYGGASPNNEQFF. Drawing the rest from reference TRBV13 and TRBJ2-1, the complete variable domain is AAGVIQSPRHLIKEKRETATLKCYPIPRHDTVYWYQQGPGQDPQFLISFYEKMQSDKGSIPDRFSAQQFSDYHSELNMSSLELGDSALYFCASSYGGASPNNEQFFGPGTRLTVL.